This T cell receptor (beta chain) was sequenced for a study of blood T cell repertoires in COVID-19. In the study's own analysis: Using reference gene primer amplification, nucleated cell counts were estimated. Produced via immunoSEQ multiplex PCR; TCRdb's table is partial and in-frame only. V and J calls and clone size follow that table, whereas D and trimming were derived from the DNA. The table shows a few hundred thousand clones, with around nine tenths occurring only once. CDR1 is MNHEY and CDR2 is SMNVEV in the germline V gene (reference sequence). V lost 4 bases, J lost 7 bases, and 7 bases stayed unmatched. CDR3 size: 14 residues.

The chain carries TRBV27 and TRBJ2-7; 10 positions match TRBD1. Sequenced material: peripheral blood. The sequence was obtained from a woman aged 40 to 55 who had recovered from COVID-19. In nucleotides, the CDR3 is TGTGCCAGCAGTTCCCGACAGGGGGCGAGGGAGCAGTACTTC. Protein sequence: CASSSRQGAREQYF.